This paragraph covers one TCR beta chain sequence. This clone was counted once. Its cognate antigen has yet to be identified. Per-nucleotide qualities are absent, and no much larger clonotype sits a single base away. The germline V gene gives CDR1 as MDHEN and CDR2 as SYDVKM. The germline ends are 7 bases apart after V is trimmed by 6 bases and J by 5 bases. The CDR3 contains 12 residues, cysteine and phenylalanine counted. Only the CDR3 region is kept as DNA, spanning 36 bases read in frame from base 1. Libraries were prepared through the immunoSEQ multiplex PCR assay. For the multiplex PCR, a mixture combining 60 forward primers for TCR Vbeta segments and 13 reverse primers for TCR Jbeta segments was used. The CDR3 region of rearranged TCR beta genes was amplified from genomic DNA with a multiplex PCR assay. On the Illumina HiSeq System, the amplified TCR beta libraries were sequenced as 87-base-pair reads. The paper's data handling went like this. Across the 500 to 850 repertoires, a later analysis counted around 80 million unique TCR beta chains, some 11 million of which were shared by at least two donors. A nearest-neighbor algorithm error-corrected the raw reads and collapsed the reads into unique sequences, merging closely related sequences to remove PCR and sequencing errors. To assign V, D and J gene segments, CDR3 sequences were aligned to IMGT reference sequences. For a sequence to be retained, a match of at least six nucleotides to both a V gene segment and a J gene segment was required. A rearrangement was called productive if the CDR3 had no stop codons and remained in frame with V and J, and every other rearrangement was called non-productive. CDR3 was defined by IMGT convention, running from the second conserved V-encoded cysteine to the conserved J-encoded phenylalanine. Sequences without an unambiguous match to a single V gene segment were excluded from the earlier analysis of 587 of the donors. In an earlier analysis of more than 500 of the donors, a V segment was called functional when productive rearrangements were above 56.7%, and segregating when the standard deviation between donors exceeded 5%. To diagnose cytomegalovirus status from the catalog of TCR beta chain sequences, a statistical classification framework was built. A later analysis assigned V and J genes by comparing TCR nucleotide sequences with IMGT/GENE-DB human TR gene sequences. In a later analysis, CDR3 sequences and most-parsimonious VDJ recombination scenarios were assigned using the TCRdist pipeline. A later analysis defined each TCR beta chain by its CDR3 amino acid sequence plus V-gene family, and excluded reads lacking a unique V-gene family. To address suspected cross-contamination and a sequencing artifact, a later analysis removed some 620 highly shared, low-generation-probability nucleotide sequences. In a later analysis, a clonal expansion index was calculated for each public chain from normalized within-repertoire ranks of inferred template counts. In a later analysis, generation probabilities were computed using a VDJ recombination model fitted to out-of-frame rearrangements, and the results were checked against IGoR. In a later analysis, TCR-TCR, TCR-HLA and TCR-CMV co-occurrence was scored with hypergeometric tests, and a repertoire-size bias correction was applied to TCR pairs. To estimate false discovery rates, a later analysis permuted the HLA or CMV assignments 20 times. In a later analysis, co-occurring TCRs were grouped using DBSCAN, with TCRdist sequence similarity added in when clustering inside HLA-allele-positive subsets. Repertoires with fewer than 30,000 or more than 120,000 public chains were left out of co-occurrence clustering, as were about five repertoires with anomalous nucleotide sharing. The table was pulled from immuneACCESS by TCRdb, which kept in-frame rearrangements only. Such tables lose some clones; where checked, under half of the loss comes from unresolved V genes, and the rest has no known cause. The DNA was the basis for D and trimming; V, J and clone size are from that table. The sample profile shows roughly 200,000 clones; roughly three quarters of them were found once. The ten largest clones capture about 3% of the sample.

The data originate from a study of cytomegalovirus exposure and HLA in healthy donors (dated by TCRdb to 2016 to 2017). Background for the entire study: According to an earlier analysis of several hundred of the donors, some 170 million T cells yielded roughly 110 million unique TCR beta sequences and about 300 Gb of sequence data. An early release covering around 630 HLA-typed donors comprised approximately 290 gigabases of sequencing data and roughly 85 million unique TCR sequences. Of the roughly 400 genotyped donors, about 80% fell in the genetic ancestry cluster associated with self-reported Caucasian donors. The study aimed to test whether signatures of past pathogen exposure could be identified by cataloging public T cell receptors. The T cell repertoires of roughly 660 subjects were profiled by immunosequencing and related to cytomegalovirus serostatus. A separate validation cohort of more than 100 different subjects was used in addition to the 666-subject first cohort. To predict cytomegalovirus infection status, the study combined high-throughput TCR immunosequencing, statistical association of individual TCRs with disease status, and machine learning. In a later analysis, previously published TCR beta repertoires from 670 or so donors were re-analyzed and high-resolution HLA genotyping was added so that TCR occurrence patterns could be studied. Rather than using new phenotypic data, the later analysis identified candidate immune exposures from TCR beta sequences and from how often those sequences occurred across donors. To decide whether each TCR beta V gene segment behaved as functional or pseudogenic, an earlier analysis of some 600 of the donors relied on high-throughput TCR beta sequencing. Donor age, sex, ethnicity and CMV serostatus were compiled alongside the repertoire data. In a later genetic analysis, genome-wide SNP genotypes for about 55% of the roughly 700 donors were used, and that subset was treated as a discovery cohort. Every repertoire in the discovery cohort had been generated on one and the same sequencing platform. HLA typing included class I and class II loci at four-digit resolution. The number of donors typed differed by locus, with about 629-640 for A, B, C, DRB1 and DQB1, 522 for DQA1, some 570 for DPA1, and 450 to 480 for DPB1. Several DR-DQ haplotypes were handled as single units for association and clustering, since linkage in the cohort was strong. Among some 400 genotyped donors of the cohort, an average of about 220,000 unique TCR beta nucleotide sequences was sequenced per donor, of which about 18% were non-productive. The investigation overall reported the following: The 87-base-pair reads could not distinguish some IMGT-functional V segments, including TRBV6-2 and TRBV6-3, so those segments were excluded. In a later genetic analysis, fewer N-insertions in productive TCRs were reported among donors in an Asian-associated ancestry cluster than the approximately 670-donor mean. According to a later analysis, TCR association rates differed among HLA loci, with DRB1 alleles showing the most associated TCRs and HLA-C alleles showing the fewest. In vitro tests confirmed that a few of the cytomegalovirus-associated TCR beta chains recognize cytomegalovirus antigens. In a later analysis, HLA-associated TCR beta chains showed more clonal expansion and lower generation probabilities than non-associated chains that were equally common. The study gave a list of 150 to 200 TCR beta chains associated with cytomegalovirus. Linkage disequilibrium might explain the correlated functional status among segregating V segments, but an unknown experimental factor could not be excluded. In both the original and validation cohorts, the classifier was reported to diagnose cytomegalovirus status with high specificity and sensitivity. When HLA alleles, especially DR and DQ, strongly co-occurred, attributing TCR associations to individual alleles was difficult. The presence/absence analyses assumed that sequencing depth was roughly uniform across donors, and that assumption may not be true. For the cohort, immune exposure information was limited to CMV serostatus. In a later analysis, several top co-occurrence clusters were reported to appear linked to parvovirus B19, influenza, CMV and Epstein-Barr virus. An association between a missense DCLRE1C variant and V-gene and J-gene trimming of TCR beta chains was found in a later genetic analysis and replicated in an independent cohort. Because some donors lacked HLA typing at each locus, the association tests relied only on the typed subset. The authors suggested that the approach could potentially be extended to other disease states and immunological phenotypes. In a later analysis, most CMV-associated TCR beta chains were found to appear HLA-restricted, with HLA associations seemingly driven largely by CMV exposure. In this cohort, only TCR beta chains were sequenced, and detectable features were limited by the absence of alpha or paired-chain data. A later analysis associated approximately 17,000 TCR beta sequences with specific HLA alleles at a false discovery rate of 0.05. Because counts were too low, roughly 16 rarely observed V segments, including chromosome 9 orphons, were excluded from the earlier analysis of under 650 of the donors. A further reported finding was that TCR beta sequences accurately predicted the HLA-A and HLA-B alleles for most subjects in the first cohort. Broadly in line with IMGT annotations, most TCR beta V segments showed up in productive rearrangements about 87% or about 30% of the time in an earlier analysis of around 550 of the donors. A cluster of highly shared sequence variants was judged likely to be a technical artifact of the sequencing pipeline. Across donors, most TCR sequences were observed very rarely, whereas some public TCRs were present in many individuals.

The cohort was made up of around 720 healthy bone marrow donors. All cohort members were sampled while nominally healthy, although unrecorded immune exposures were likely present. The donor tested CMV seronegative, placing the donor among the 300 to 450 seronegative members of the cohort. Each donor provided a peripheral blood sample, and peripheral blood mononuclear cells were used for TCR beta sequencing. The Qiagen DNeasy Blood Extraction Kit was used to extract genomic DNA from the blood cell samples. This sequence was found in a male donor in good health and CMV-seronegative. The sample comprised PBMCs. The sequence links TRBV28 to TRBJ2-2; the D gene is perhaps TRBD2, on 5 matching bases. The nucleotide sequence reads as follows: TGTGCCAGCAGCACTAGGACCGGGGAGCTGTTTTTT. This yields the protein CASSTRTGELFF.